A selection of T cell receptor beta chains follows, all from one sample in a study of T cells in Graves' hyperthyroidism and ophthalmopathy. TCRdb reprocessed the multiplex PCR reads with MiXCR, giving one entry per CDR3 protein. The sample holds 300,000 to 450,000 distinct CDR3 sequences, 13% seen once. Sequenced: blood. The receptors shown here come from a woman under 30 with Graves' hyperthyroidism. Both conserved end residues are part of each CDR3. A D gene is named only where the DNA matches it firmly. Size tells how often a clone was seen (once, few, many) or the class of an expanded clone, and some rows leave it out.

D: -; size: -; V: TRBV10-3; J: TRBJ1-3; DNA: TGTGCCATCAGTGTTCGACAGCGCTCTGGAAACACCATATATTTT; CDR3: CAISVRQRSGNTIYF
D: -; size: many; V: TRBV6-1; J: TRBJ2-7; DNA: TGTGCCAGCAGTGAGACCCTTTTAGGTAGGGGAGGCGAGCAGTACTTC; CDR3: CASSETLLGRGGEQYF
D: TRBD1; size: -; V: TRBV20-1; J: TRBJ1-1; DNA: TGCAGTGCTAGTGCAGGGGGGACTGAAGCTTTCTTT; CDR3: CSASAGGTEAFF
D: -; size: many; V: TRBV12-3/TRBV12-4; J: TRBJ2-2; DNA: TGTGCCAGCATAACGGACCTAACCGGGGAGCTGTTTTTT; CDR3: CASITDLTGELFF
D: -; size: -; V: TRBV28; J: TRBJ1-2; DNA: TGTGCCAGCAGTAGTTTGGTGGGGCCTGGCTACACCTTC; CDR3: CASSSLVGPGYTF
D: -; size: many; V: TRBV7-3; J: TRBJ2-3; DNA: TGTGCCAGCAGCTTAGTGTTGGAAGATACGCAGTATTTT; CDR3: CASSLVLEDTQYF
D: TRBD2; size: many; V: TRBV28; J: TRBJ2-4; DNA: TGTGCCAGCAGTTTGGGGGGGGGAACCCTTAAGGCCAAAAACATTCAGTACTTC; CDR3: CASSLGGGTLKAKNIQYF
D: TRBD1; size: -; V: TRBV7-2; J: TRBJ2-5; DNA: TGTGCCAGCAGCCCCGGGACAGCTAAAGAGACCCAGTACTTC; CDR3: CASSPGTAKETQYF
D: -; size: -; V: TRBV12-3/TRBV12-4; J: TRBJ2-1; DNA: TGTGCCAGCAGCGTTCTCGTCAATGAGCAGTTCTTC; CDR3: CASSVLVNEQFF
D: TRBD2; size: many; V: TRBV6-1; J: TRBJ2-1; DNA: TGTGCCAGCGTCCTAGCGGGAGCTGGCAATGAGCAGTTCTTC; CDR3: CASVLAGAGNEQFF
D: -; size: many; V: TRBV7-2; J: TRBJ1-1; DNA: TGTGCCAGCATGTTCGGGCGTAACACTGAAGCTTTCTTT; CDR3: CASMFGRNTEAFF
D: -; size: many; V: TRBV27; J: TRBJ2-6; DNA: TGTGCCAGCAGTCGGGATTCTGGGGCCAACGTCCTGACTTTC; CDR3: CASSRDSGANVLTF
D: TRBD1; size: -; V: TRBV7-9; J: TRBJ2-1; DNA: TGTGCCAGCAGATACCCGGGACAGGGATACAATGAGCAGTTCTTC; CDR3: CASRYPGQGYNEQFF
D: -; size: many; V: TRBV28; J: TRBJ1-1; DNA: TGTGCCAGCAGTTTTCCCCTCTTAAACCCGCCTGGGACTTTCTTT; CDR3: CASSFPLLNPPGTFF
D: -; size: many; V: TRBV29-1; J: TRBJ2-1; DNA: TGCAGCGTTGAAAGCACGATGTATGGGAGCAATGAGCAGTTCTTC; CDR3: CSVESTMYGSNEQFF
D: -; size: many; V: TRBV28; J: TRBJ2-5; DNA: TGTGCCAGCTTGACAAGTACGCCTCAAGAGACCCAGTACTTC; CDR3: CASLTSTPQETQYF
D: -; size: many; V: TRBV11-3; J: TRBJ2-1; DNA: TGTGCCAGCAGCCCAGACTCCTATGCAGGGGGGTACAATGAGCAGTTCTTC; CDR3: CASSPDSYAGGYNEQFF
D: TRBD1; size: many; V: TRBV20-1; J: TRBJ2-7; DNA: TGCAGTGCGCAGACAGGGGACGAGCAGTACTTC; CDR3: CSAQTGDEQYF
D: -; size: many; V: TRBV20-1; J: TRBJ2-7; DNA: TGCAGTGCTAGAGATTACGCGGGGGGGGGACAGGGCGACGAGCAGTACTTC; CDR3: CSARDYAGGGQGDEQYF
D: -; size: many; V: TRBV6-1; J: TRBJ2-3; DNA: TGTGCCAGCACTCTACAGGACCCGAAAGATACGCAGTATTTT; CDR3: CASTLQDPKDTQYF
D: -; size: -; V: TRBV15; J: TRBJ1-4; DNA: TGTGCCACCAGCAGAGTAAGGGACATCCCCGGTGAAAAACTGTTTTTT; CDR3: CATSRVRDIPGEKLFF
D: -; size: many; V: TRBV28; J: TRBJ1-1; DNA: TGTGCCAGCAGTTTGGACCGGGGGGTGACTGAAGCTTTCTTT; CDR3: CASSLDRGVTEAFF
D: -; size: many; V: TRBV3-1; J: TRBJ1-3; DNA: TGTGCCAGCAGCCAACCTTTGGGCCGCTCTGGAAACACCATATATTTT; CDR3: CASSQPLGRSGNTIYF
D: -; size: many; V: TRBV20-1; J: TRBJ2-7; DNA: TGCAGCGCCTGGGAAGGGTTCGACGAGCAGTACTTC; CDR3: CSAWEGFDEQYF
D: -; size: -; V: TRBV5-8; J: TRBJ2-1; DNA: TGTGCCAGCAGCTTGGGCCAGCTAACAATCAATGAGCAGTTCTTC; CDR3: CASSLGQLTINEQFF
D: TRBD2; size: many; V: TRBV20-1; J: TRBJ2-1; DNA: TGCAGTGCTGTACTAGCGGGGGGGCCAGGTGAGCAGTTCTTC; CDR3: CSAVLAGGPGEQFF
D: -; size: few; V: TRBV4-2; J: TRBJ1-5; DNA: TGTGCCAGCAGCCACTCCCGGGCCTTGGGCAATCAGCCCCAGCATTTT; CDR3: CASSHSRALGNQPQHF
D: -; size: many; V: TRBV28; J: TRBJ2-2; DNA: TGTGCCAGCAGCAAAGCGGTCTCCGGCCGATTCACCGGGGAGCTGTTTTTT; CDR3: CASSKAVSGRFTGELFF
D: -; size: many; V: TRBV24-1; J: TRBJ1-3; DNA: TGTGCCACCAGTGATTCCAGGGGTGGAAACACCATATATTTT; CDR3: CATSDSRGGNTIYF
D: -; size: many; V: TRBV11-2; J: TRBJ1-1; DNA: TGTGCCAGCAGCTTAGCCCCTCGGGGAGGTCAAGTCCCCGCTTTCTTT; CDR3: CASSLAPRGGQVPAFF
D: -; size: many; V: TRBV6-2/TRBV6-3; J: TRBJ2-7; DNA: TGTGCCAGCAGAGATATTGCCTACGAGCAGTACTTC; CDR3: CASRDIAYEQYF
D: TRBD2; size: -; V: TRBV6-1; J: TRBJ2-2; DNA: TGTGCCAGCACCGTTAGCGGGAGAGCCGGGGAGCTGTTCTTT; CDR3: CASTVSGRAGELFF
D: TRBD2; size: -; V: TRBV11-2; J: TRBJ2-3; DNA: TGTGCCAGCAGCAAAGGGCGACTAGCGGGGGGGCCGGATACGCAGTATTTT; CDR3: CASSKGRLAGGPDTQYF
D: TRBD1; size: many; V: TRBV3-1; J: TRBJ2-3; DNA: TGTGCCAGCAGCAAACGGACAGGGGGCCTCACAGATACGCAGTATTTT; CDR3: CASSKRTGGLTDTQYF
D: -; size: many; V: TRBV28; J: TRBJ2-7; DNA: TGTGCCAGCAGTTTCCCCTGGGCAGGGTCAGGGTACGAGCAGTACTTC; CDR3: CASSFPWAGSGYEQYF
D: -; size: few; V: TRBV9; J: TRBJ2-2; DNA: TGTGCCAGCAGCCCGGCCGCCGGGGAGCTGTTTTTT; CDR3: CASSPAAGELFF
D: -; size: -; V: TRBV20-1; J: TRBJ1-2; DNA: TGCAGTGCTAGTCCAGGGGTTGTCTATGGCTACACCTTC; CDR3: CSASPGVVYGYTF
D: -; size: many; V: TRBV10-2; J: TRBJ1-1; DNA: TGCGCCAGCAGCCCTGGACAGACTGAAGCTTTCTTT; CDR3: CASSPGQTEAFF
D: -; size: many; V: TRBV13; J: TRBJ1-1; DNA: TGTGCCAGCAGCTTCTGGGAAAGGACTGAAGCTTTCTTT; CDR3: CASSFWERTEAFF
D: TRBD1; size: many; V: TRBV7-9; J: TRBJ1-2; DNA: TGTGCCAGCAGCTTCAGGGGGTCTGATGGCTACACCTTC; CDR3: CASSFRGSDGYTF